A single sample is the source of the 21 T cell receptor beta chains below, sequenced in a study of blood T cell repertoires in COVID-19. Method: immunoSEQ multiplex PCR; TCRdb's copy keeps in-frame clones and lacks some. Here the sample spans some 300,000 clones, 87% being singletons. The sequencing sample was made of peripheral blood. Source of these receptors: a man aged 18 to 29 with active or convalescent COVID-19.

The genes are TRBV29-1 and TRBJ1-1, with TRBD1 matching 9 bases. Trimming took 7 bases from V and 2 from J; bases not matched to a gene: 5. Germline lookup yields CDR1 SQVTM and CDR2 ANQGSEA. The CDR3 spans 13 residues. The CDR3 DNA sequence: TGCAGCGGTCTTACAGGGGGCAACACTGAAGCTTTCTTT. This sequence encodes CSGLTGGNTEAFF.

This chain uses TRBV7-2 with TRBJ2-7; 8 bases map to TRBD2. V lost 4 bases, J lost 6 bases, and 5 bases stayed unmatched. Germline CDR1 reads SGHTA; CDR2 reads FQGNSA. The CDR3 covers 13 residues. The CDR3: CASSSSSGVEQYF. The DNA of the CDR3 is TGTGCCAGCAGCTCGAGTAGCGGGGTCGAGCAGTACTTC. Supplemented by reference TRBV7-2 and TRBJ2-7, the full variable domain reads GAGVSQSPSNKVTEKGKDVELRCDPISGHTALYWYRQSLGQGLEFLIYFQGNSAPDKSGLPSDRFSAERTGGSVSTLTIQRTQQEDSAVYLCASSSSSGVEQYFGPGTRLTVT.

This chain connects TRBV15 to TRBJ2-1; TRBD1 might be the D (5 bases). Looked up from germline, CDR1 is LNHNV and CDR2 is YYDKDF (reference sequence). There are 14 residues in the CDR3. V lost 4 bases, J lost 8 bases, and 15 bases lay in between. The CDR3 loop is CATSISGLSHEQFF. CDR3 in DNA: TGTGCCACCAGCATCTCAGGGCTCAGCCATGAGCAGTTCTTC.

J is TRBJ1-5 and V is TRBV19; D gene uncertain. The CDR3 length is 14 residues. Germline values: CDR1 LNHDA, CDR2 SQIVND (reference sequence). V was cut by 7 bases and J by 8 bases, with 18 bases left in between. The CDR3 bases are TGTGCCAGTACCCCGCGTCCACGCAACGAGCCCCAGCATTTT. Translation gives CASTPRPRNEPQHF.

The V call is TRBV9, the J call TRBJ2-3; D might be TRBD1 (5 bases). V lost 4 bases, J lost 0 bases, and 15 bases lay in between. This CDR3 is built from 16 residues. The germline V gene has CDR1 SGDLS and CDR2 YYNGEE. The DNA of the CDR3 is TGTGCCAGCAGCCCTAGACCAGGGTCTAGCACAGATACGCAGTATTTT. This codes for CASSPRPGSSTDTQYF.

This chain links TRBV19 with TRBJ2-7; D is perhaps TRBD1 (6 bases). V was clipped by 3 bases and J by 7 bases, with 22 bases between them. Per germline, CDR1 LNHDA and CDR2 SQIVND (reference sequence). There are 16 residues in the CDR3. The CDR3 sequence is CASSMEERQAPGEQYF. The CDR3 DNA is TGTGCCAGTAGTATGGAGGAGAGACAGGCCCCTGGGGAGCAGTACTTC.

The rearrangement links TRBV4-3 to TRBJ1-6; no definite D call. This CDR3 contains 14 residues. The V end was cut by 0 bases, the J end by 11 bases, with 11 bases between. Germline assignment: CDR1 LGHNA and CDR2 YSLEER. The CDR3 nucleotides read TGCGCCAGCAGCCAAGAGCGGCAGTCCCCACCCCTCCACTTT. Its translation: CASSQERQSPPLHF.

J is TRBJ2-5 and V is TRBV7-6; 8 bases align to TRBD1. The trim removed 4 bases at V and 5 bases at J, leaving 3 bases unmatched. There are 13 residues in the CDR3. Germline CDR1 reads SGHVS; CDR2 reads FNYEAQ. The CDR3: CASSSTGVETQYF. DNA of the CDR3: TGTGCCAGCAGCTCGACAGGGGTGGAGACCCAGTACTTC.

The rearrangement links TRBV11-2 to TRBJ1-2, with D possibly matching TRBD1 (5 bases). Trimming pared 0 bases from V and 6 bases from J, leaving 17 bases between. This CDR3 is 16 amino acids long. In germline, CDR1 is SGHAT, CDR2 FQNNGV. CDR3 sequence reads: CASSLDRVEGINGYTF. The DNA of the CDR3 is TGTGCCAGCAGCTTAGATCGGGTGGAGGGGATAAATGGCTACACCTTC.

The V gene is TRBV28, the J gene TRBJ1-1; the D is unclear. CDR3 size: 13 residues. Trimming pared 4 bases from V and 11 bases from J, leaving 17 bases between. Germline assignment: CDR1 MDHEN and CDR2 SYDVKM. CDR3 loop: CASSSGDWHGAFF. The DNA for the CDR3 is TGTGCCAGCAGTTCTGGAGATTGGCATGGGGCTTTCTTT.

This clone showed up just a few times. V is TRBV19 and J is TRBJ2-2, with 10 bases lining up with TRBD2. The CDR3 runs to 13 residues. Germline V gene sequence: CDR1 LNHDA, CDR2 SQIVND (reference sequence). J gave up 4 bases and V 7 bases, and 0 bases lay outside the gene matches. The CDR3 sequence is CASTSGGTGELFF. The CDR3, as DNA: TGTGCCAGTACTAGCGGGGGCACCGGGGAGCTGTTTTTT.

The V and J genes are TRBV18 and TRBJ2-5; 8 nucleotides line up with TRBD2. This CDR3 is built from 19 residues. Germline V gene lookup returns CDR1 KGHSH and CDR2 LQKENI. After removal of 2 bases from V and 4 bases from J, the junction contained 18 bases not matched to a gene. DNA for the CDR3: TGTGCCAGCTCACCAGCCAGGAGTACTACAGGGCGGGAGGTAGAGACCCAGTACTTC. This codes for CASSPARSTTGREVETQYF.

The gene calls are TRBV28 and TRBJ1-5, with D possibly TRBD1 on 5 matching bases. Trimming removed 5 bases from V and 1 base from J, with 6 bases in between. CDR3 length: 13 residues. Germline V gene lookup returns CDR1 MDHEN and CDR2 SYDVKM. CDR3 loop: CASSRQSNQPQHF. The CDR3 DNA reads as TGTGCCAGCAGTCGACAGAGCAATCAGCCCCAGCATTTT.

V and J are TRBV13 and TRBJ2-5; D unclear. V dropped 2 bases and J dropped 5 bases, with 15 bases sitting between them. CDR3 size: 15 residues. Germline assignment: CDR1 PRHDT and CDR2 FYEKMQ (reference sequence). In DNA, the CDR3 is TGTGCCAGCAGCTTAACCCCTCGGCGAGGTGAGACCCAGTACTTC. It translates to CASSLTPRRGETQYF. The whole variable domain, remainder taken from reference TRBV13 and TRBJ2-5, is AAGVIQSPRHLIKEKRETATLKCYPIPRHDTVYWYQQGPGQDPQFLISFYEKMQSDKGSIPDRFSAQQFSDYHSELNMSSLELGDSALYFCASSLTPRRGETQYFGPGTRLLVL.

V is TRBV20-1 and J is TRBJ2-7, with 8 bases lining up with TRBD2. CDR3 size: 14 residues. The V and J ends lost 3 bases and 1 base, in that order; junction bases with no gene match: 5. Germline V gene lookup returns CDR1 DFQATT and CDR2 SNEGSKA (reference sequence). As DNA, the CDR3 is TGCAGTGCTAGTAGGACTAGCTCATCCTACGAGCAGTACTTC. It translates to CSASRTSSSYEQYF.

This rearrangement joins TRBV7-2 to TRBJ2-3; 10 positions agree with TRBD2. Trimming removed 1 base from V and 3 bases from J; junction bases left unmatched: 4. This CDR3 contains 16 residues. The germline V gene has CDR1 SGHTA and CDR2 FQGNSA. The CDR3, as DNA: TGTGCCAGCAGCTTAGAGCCTAGCGGGAGAACAGATACGCAGTATTTT. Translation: CASSLEPSGRTDTQYF.

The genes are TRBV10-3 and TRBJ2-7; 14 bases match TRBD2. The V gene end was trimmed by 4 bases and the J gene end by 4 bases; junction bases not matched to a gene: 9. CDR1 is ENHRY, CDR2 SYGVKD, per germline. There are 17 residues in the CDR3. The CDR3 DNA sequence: TGTGCCATCAGTGGTGGGACTAGCGGGAGAAGAGCGTACGAGCAGTACTTC. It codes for CAISGGTSGRRAYEQYF.

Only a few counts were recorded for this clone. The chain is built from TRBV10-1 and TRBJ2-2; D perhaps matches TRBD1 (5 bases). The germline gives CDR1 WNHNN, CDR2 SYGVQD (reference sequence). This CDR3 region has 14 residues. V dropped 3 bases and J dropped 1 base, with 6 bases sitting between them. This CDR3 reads CASSEQENTGELFF. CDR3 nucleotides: TGCGCCAGCAGTGAACAGGAGAACACCGGGGAGCTGTTTTTT.

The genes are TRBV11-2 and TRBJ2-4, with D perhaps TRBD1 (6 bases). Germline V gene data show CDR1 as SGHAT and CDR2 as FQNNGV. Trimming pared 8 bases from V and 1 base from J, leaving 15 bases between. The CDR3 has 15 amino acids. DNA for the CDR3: TGTGCCAGCCGGGACACTTGGGGGGCCAAAAACATTCAGTACTTC. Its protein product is CASRDTWGAKNIQYF.

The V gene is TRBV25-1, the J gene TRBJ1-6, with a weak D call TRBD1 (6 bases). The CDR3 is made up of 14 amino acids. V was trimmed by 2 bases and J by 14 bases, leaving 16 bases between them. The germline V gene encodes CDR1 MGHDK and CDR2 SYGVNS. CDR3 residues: CASSEAGQLLALHF. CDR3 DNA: TGTGCCAGCAGTGAAGCAGGACAGCTTCTCGCCCTCCACTTT.

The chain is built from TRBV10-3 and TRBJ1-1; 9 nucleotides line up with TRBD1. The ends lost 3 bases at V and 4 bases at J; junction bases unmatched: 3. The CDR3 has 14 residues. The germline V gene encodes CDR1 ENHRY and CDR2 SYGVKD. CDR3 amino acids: CAISEQGAPTEAFF. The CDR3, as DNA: TGTGCCATCAGTGAACAGGGGGCGCCCACTGAAGCTTTCTTT.